The sequence of this TCR beta chain was determined in a study of blood T cell repertoires in COVID-19. The method was immunoSEQ multiplex PCR; TCRdb's version includes in-frame clones alone and lacks a portion of them. The table lists over 95,000 clones, 65% to 85% of them singletons. The CDR3 runs to 17 residues. Germline CDR1 is MGHDK and CDR2 is SYGVNS. Trimming at V came to 6 bases and at J to 4 bases, leaving 13 bases not matched to a gene. This clonotype was sampled from a man in his fifties with acute or convalescent COVID-19. This chain connects TRBV25-1 to TRBJ2-1; 9 positions agree with TRBD2. Sequencing was done on a sample of peripheral blood. The CDR3 bases are TGTGCCAGCAGGGGAGACCGGCGGGGGGGAAAATACAATGAGCAGTTCTTC. Amino acid sequence: CASRGDRRGGKYNEQFF. The full variable domain, its missing parts supplied by reference TRBV25-1 and TRBJ2-1, is EADIYQTPRYLVIGTGKKITLECSQTMGHDKMYWYQQDPGMELHLIHYSYGVNSTEKGDLSSESTVSRIRTEHFPLTLESARPSHTSQYLCASRGDRRGGKYNEQFFGPGTRLTVL.